The T cell receptor beta chain under discussion was sequenced for a study of CD8 T cells in ankylosing spondylitis. Findings and caveats of the study: Relatively scarce in peripheral blood, disease-linked clones were CD8+.

Each TCR beta library was made by quantitative 5'-RACE that incorporated molecular barcodes. TCRdb recomputed calls from the 5' RACE reads with MiXCR, one row per CDR3 protein. The table records roughly 230,000 distinct CDR3 sequences, about 18% of them present only once. Germline loops: CDR1 MDHEN, CDR2 SYDVKM. The CDR3 consists of 17 residues. J lost 2 bases, V lost 4 bases, and 8 bases had no gene match. On this clonotype: Its antigen is unknown.

The material sequenced was blood, either unsorted or a sorted T cell fraction (not recorded which). This TCR was recovered from a male donor with ankylosing spondylitis or in good health (not recorded which). The V gene is TRBV28, the J gene TRBJ2-5; TRBD2 matches at 12 bases. The CDR3 region has the DNA TGTGCCAGCAGTTCCATACTAGCGGGAGGCCAACAAGAGACCCAGTACTTC. Its protein product is CASSSILAGGQQETQYF.